This record looks at one T cell receptor beta chain sequence and its context. Its antigen is unidentified. A second 7 to 11 cycle PCR used barcoded and J-beta primers. TCRdb re-called the 5' RACE reads with MiXCR, one entry per CDR3 protein. The sample has hundreds of thousands of distinct CDR3 sequences; more than 25% are singletons. This CDR3 is 15 amino acids long. CDR1 and CDR2 (germline): MDHEN, SYDVKM. V was clipped by 6 bases and J by 2 bases, with 16 bases between them. The record originates from a study of blood T cells in healthy people across ages. The overall study: For every two T cells, template switching captured about one barcoded beta molecule.

Study outcomes and limitations: Observed TCR beta diversity per million T cells went down as age went up. This fall followed a roughly linear course with age.

The study drew donors from healthy Caucasian individuals in Russia aged roughly 6 to 90. Another study also made use of these data, one on T cells of mothers and their children. As that study records: RNA was extracted, and all of it went into cDNA synthesis at roughly 1.5 ug per 15 ul.

V and J are TRBV28 and TRBJ1-2; tentative D call: TRBD1 (6 bases). This receptor was obtained from a boy aged 10-17 years in good health. Input material: blood. This chain's CDR3 is CASSPFPTGNYGYTF. The CDR3, as DNA: TGTGCCAGCAGCCCTTTTCCAACAGGGAACTATGGCTACACCTTC.